The source of this T cell receptor (beta chain) is a study of CD8+CD57+ T cells in acquired aplastic anemia. Sequencing was done on patients that had shown CD8+CD57+ cell expansion by flow cytometry. No therapy was given to patients before blood sampling. Germline assignment: CDR1 SGHVS and CDR2 FNYEAQ. Trimming left V 5 bases short and J 7 bases short, with 15 bases between. The CDR3 consists of 13 residues. Genomic DNA provided the template from which TCR beta VDJ and CDR3 profiles were obtained. Each CDR3 protein is one row after TCRdb ran MiXCR on the reads. The data contain about 98,000 distinct CDR3 sequences, around 62% of them singletons.

The chain is built from TRBV7-6 and TRBJ2-7; no reliable D call. The TCR originated in a human donor with aplastic anemia. Specimen: sorted CD4+, CD8+, or CD8+CD57+ T cells (not recorded which) from PBMCs. The CDR3 loop is CASSTTTGWEQYF. In DNA, the CDR3 is TGTGCCAGCAGCACCACTACTGGCTGGGAGCAGTACTTC.